Sequencing of this TCR beta chain was carried out in a study of shared clonotypes between healthy human individuals. Study-level points and caveats: Limited genetic and exposure-history diversity came from having few donors.

A word on this clone: Its target is unknown.

Assay execution took place at the deep level. TCRdb keeps only in-frame clones here, not all; method: immunoSEQ multiplex PCR. In the table there are about 490,000 clones, 76% of which are singletons. This TCR was recovered from a middle-aged woman in good health. Some clones in this sample may be carry-over from other donors' samples. The sample comprised PBMCs.

As DNA, the CDR3 is TGTGCCAGCAGTGAAGCCTGGGACAGGGGGCTGTACTTC. As protein: CASSEAWDRGLYF. This chain connects TRBV6-1 to TRBJ2-4; 12 positions agree with TRBD1. Germline assignment: CDR1 MNHNS and CDR2 SASEGT. The J segment lost 15 bases and the V segment lost 0 bases, leaving 3 bases of the junction unmatched. The CDR3 contains 13 residues.